A selection of T cell receptor beta chains follows, all from one sample in a study of blood T cell repertoires in COVID-19. Method: immunoSEQ multiplex PCR; TCRdb's copy keeps in-frame clones and lacks some. The table records hundreds of thousands of clones, 80% to 90% of them present only once. Sequencing was carried out using PBMCs or T cells enriched from blood (not recorded which). The source of these receptors is a man aged 18 to 30 who had recovered from COVID-19. Both conserved end residues are part of each CDR3. The D gene is left open where the match is weak. The size entry is marked missing in some rows and otherwise reads once, few, many or a size class.

v_call	d_call	j_call	clone_size	cdr3_aa	cdr3_nt
TRBV11-2	NA	TRBJ2-3	NA	CASSSYQVDTQYF	TGTGCCAGCAGCTCCTATCAGGTAGATACGCAGTATTTT
TRBV30	TRBD1	TRBJ2-4	NA	CAWSDGDRGGQNIQYF	TGTGCCTGGAGTGACGGGGACAGGGGAGGCCAAAACATTCAGTACTTC
TRBV11-1	TRBD1	TRBJ2-5	once	CASSGQGSKETQYF	TGTGCCAGCAGCGGACAGGGATCAAAAGAGACCCAGTACTTC
TRBV7-9	TRBD1	TRBJ1-5	NA	CASSLGQGGQPQHF	TGTGCCAGCAGCTTGGGACAGGGTGGTCAGCCCCAGCATTTT
TRBV11-2	NA	TRBJ2-7	NA	CASSLLGRTLEQYF	TGTGCCAGCAGCTTACTAGGCAGAACCCTCGAGCAGTACTTC
TRBV13	TRBD1	TRBJ2-5	NA	CASSAFRDSKETQYF	TGTGCCAGCAGCGCTTTCCGGGACAGTAAAGAGACCCAGTACTTC
TRBV27	NA	TRBJ2-1	NA	CASSLNNNEQFF	TGTGCCAGCAGTTTAAACAACAATGAGCAGTTCTTC
TRBV28	NA	TRBJ2-7	NA	CASSLGHTGQGPYEQYF	TGTGCCAGCAGTTTAGGTCATACAGGGCAAGGGCCCTACGAGCAGTACTTC
TRBV6-5	NA	TRBJ1-1	once	CASKLEGWATEAFF	TGTGCCAGCAAGTTGGAGGGTTGGGCCACTGAAGCTTTCTTT
TRBV6-5	NA	TRBJ1-4	NA	CASRGRWTNEKLFF	TGTGCCAGCAGGGGCAGGTGGACTAATGAAAAACTGTTTTTT
TRBV12-3/TRBV12-4	NA	TRBJ1-1	few	CASSSEIEAFF	TGTGCCAGCAGTTCGGAGATTGAAGCTTTCTTT
TRBV12-3/TRBV12-4	NA	TRBJ2-3	NA	CASSNPGPDTQYF	TGTGCCAGCAGTAATCCAGGGCCAGATACGCAGTATTTT
TRBV10-3	NA	TRBJ2-3	NA	CAISFRVPTSTDTQYF	TGTGCCATCAGTTTCAGGGTTCCCACTAGCACAGATACGCAGTATTTT
TRBV11-2	TRBD1	TRBJ2-3	NA	CASSLALGGNRGGTDTQYF	TGTGCCAGCAGCTTAGCCCTAGGGGGAAACAGGGGAGGCACAGATACGCAGTATTTT
TRBV6-5	NA	TRBJ2-1	NA	CASSQNSRPNEQFF	TGTGCCAGCAGCCAAAACTCACGCCCCAATGAGCAGTTCTTC
TRBV19	TRBD2	TRBJ2-6	once	CASINPGGQFSGANVLTF	TGTGCCAGTATTAATCCGGGAGGGCAATTCTCTGGGGCCAACGTCCTGACTTTC
TRBV5-1	TRBD2	TRBJ2-3	NA	CASRLAGADTQYF	TGCGCCAGCAGACTAGCGGGGGCAGATACGCAGTATTTT
TRBV5-1	TRBD1	TRBJ2-7	NA	CASSFDRGHDEQYF	TGCGCCAGCAGCTTTGACAGGGGGCACGACGAGCAGTACTTC
TRBV2	NA	TRBJ1-1	NA	CASSPYRAGENFF	TGTGCCAGCAGTCCCTACAGGGCCGGGGAGAATTTCTTT
TRBV19	NA	TRBJ1-5	NA	CASSIDGGNQPQHF	TGTGCCAGTAGTATAGACGGAGGAAATCAGCCCCAGCATTTT
TRBV7-9	NA	TRBJ2-1	NA	CASRNRVTEQFF	TGTGCCAGCAGAAATAGAGTTACTGAGCAGTTCTTC
TRBV6-6	NA	TRBJ1-2	NA	CASRGVEDYGYTF	TGTGCCAGCAGAGGGGTAGAGGACTATGGCTACACCTTC
TRBV2	TRBD2	TRBJ2-2	NA	CASSALAAGELFF	TGTGCCAGCAGTGCACTAGCGGCCGGGGAGCTGTTTTTT